The rows below give T cell receptor beta chains drawn from one sample of a study of T cell responses to AZD1222 COVID-19 vaccine. The data were produced by immunoSEQ multiplex PCR, yet TCRdb's version contains in-frame clones alone and is incomplete. This sample has about 130,000 clones, with roughly 93% found just once. The sample was peripheral blood, taken on day 0 of AZD1222 vaccination. The receptors originated from an adult in good health. CDR3s leave out the opening cysteine and the closing phenylalanine or tryptophan.

TRBV2	TRBJ1-5	ASSEARGSGQPQH
TRBV7-6	TRBJ1-4	ASSLGGQGSKKLF
TRBV6-5	TRBJ1-3	ASRPRGAGNTIY
TRBV19	TRBJ1-2	ASSDRASYGYT
TRBV7-9	TRBJ1-2	ASSLDLRGDGYT
TRBV6-5	TRBJ1-5	ASILRGGRNQPQH
TRBV10-2	TRBJ1-2	ASNTPQGSGYT
TRBV9	TRBJ1-5	ASGLGEGIHSNQPQH
TRBV7-9	TRBJ2-1	ASSLPGTNYNEQF
TRBV12-3/TRBV12-4	TRBJ1-1	ASSPQLDTEAF
TRBV28	TRBJ1-5	ASLDGDWGNQPQH
TRBV5-1	TRBJ2-2	ASFPGTPNTGELF
TRBV27	TRBJ1-6	ASKSGQQNSPLH
TRBV29-1	TRBJ2-1	SVEGTSGRRDEQF
TRBV5-4	TRBJ2-2	ASSLEGRRTGELF
TRBV5-1	TRBJ1-1	ASSLAGAQAF
TRBV5-6	TRBJ1-1	ASSVNTEAF
TRBV6-1	TRBJ2-7	ASSEIDRLYEQY
TRBV7-2	TRBJ2-7	ASSLDVTTYEQY
TRBV7-8	TRBJ2-1	ASSAPGLAFGGNEQF
TRBV7-2	TRBJ2-1	ASSLLAGGSYEQF
TRBV7-2	TRBJ1-3	ASSHGQPVGTIY
TRBV7-3	TRBJ1-1	ASSLKGPDRPNTEAF
TRBV6-5	TRBJ2-1	ASSRSGRAYNEQF
TRBV28	TRBJ1-4	ASSLLDRSSEKLF
TRBV4-1	TRBJ1-1	ASSQDRGRRTEAF
TRBV18	TRBJ1-6	ASSPEAPSSYNSPLH
TRBV9	TRBJ1-4	ASSARDRADEKLF
TRBV28	TRBJ2-1	ASRLDSNEQF
TRBV27	TRBJ2-1	ASRTNRANEQF
TRBV5-1	TRBJ2-2	ASSERGLNTGELF
TRBV5-8	TRBJ2-7	ASSLQGSDYEQY